The 21 T cell receptor beta chains reported below all come from one sample, sequenced in a study of T-cell memory formation after mild COVID-19. Each CDR3 protein is one row after TCRdb ran MiXCR on the 5' RACE reads. In the table there are 200,000 to 300,000 distinct CDR3 sequences, around 15% of which are singletons. Sample: PBMCs or a T cell subset sorted from them (not recorded which). Source of these receptors: a man aged 18 to 29 who had mild COVID-19 (a few samples of this study predate the infection). Cell type and time point are not known.

The J gene is TRBJ1-2, the V gene TRBV4-2, with D unresolved. The CDR3 sequence is 16 residues long. Germline V gene sequence: CDR1 LGHNA, CDR2 YNFKEQ. Trimming removed 0 bases from V and 0 bases from J, with 11 bases in between. CDR3 in amino acids: CASSQERAATNYGYTF. CDR3 DNA sequence: TGTGCCAGCAGCCAAGAACGGGCAGCTACTAACTATGGCTACACCTTC.

This clonotype showed up just a few times. The chain carries TRBV7-9 and TRBJ2-2; D remains ambiguous. This CDR3 region has 14 residues. Trimming took off 5 bases at V and 5 bases at J, with 12 bases between the two ends. Germline values: CDR1 SEHNR, CDR2 FQNEAQ (reference sequence). The CDR3 nucleotides are TGTGCCAGCAGCCCAGTCCCGACAACCGGGGAGCTGTTTTTT. Translation gives CASSPVPTTGELFF.

This clonotype was seen a few times. This chain links TRBV4-2 with TRBJ2-7, with TRBD1 identical over 7 bases. The CDR3 totals 13 residues. The V and J ends lost 4 bases and 6 bases, in that order; junction bases with no gene match: 6. The germline V gene has CDR1 LGHNA and CDR2 YNFKEQ. Written as DNA, the CDR3 is TGTGCCAGCAGCCGCACAGGGGCGGGCGAGCAGTACTTC. Translated, it gives CASSRTGAGEQYF.

There are a few counts of this clonotype. The chain uses TRBV6-2 or TRBV6-3 and TRBJ2-3; D possibly corresponds to TRBD2 (6 bases). Trimming removed 11 bases at V and 2 bases at J, with 26 bases between. CDR1 is MNHEY and CDR2 is SVGEGT in the germline V gene. The CDR3 is 17 amino acids. CDR3 residues: CASIRGGIRRDTDTQYF. The CDR3 DNA reads as TGTGCCTCAATTAGGGGCGGGATCCGGCGGGACACAGATACGCAGTATTTT.

In its sample, this clonotype was seen a few times. The chain joins TRBV5-5 to TRBJ2-1, with D perhaps TRBD1 (6 bases). This CDR3 has 13 amino acids. V was pared by 0 bases and J by 9 bases, with 10 bases between. Germline V gene lookup returns CDR1 SGHKS and CDR2 YYEKEE (reference sequence). CDR3 in DNA: TGTGCCAGCAGCTTGGGGGACAAGGGTGAGCAGTTCTTC. Its translation: CASSLGDKGEQFF.

The CDR3: CSVEDGLAGGYEQFF. The CDR3 DNA is TGCAGCGTTGAAGACGGGCTAGCGGGGGGTTATGAGCAGTTCTTC. The V gene is TRBV29-1, the J gene TRBJ2-1; 11 nucleotides match TRBD2. The CDR3 totals 15 residues. Germline lookup yields CDR1 SQVTM and CDR2 ANQGSEA. V was clipped by 0 bases and J by 8 bases; unmatched bases: 6.

The chain joins TRBV6-5 to TRBJ2-3, with D unresolved. V was shortened by 6 bases and J by 1 base, with 14 bases between the two germline ends. The CDR3 is 15 amino acids. Germline V CDR1 and CDR2: MNHEY, SVGAGI. The CDR3 sequence: CASRTESAGTDTQYF. In DNA, the CDR3 is TGTGCCAGCAGAACCGAGTCCGCGGGCACAGATACGCAGTATTTT.

V and J are TRBV28 and TRBJ2-1, with D perhaps being TRBD1 or TRBD2 (6 bases each). Between the trimmed V and J ends, which lost 6 bases and 7 bases, there was a span of 19 bases. CDR3 length: 15 residues. The germline V gene has CDR1 MDHEN and CDR2 SYDVKM. The CDR3 coding sequence is TGTGCCAGCAGACCAGGCCCTAGGGGGGCGAATGAGCAGTTCTTC. Amino acids: CASRPGPRGANEQFF. The full variable domain, with the rest looked up from reference TRBV28 and TRBJ2-1, is DVKVTQSSRYLVKRTGEKVFLECVQDMDHENMFWYRQDPGLGLRLIYFSYDVKMKEKGDIPEGYSVSREKKERFSLILESASTNQTSMYLCASRPGPRGANEQFFGPGTRLTVL.

This chain connects TRBV12-3 or TRBV12-4 to TRBJ2-1, with TRBD2 matching 7 bases. With 2 bases clipped from V and 10 bases from J, the junction kept 5 bases outside the gene matches. The CDR3 sequence is 13 residues long. Here the CDR3 reads CASSLPRAGEQFF. The CDR3 region has the DNA TGTGCCAGCAGTTTACCGAGAGCGGGGGAGCAGTTCTTC.

This clonotype was counted at least ten times. The rearrangement joins TRBV7-6 to TRBJ2-5, with a tentative D call TRBD1 (5 bases). CDR1 and CDR2 (germline): SGHVS, FNYEAQ. The length of the CDR3 is 12 residues. Trimming took 9 bases from V and 3 from J, leaving 11 bases between them. CDR3: CASFQGEETQYF. CDR3 DNA sequence: TGTGCCAGTTTCCAAGGGGAAGAGACCCAGTACTTC.

The chain couples TRBV6-5 to TRBJ1-6, with TRBD1 matching 8 bases. CDR1 and CDR2 (germline): MNHEY, SVGAGI. The CDR3 sequence is 14 residues long. The V segment lost 5 bases and the J segment 14 bases; nucleotides outside the gene matches: 11. CDR3 region: CASSPTGALGSLHF. The CDR3 nucleotides are TGTGCCAGCAGTCCGACAGGGGCCCTGGGATCCCTCCACTTT.

This clonotype was detected a few times. The chain is built from TRBV7-6 and TRBJ2-7, with TRBD1 matching 10 bases. The ends lost 5 bases at V and 7 bases at J; junction bases unmatched: 8. The germline V gene has CDR1 SGHVS and CDR2 FNYEAQ. This CDR3 region has 14 residues. The CDR3 DNA follows: TGTGCCAGCAGCCGGGACAGGGGCAGTGGAGAGCAGTACGTC. This translates into CASSRDRGSGEQYV.

This clonotype was observed a few times. The chain couples TRBV25-1 to TRBJ1-2, with D perhaps TRBD1 (5 bases). CDR1 and CDR2 (germline): MGHDK, SYGVNS. The CDR3 length is 14 residues. V was clipped by 6 bases and J by 4 bases, with 15 bases between them. As DNA, the CDR3 is TGTGCCAGCAGGGTAGACAGATTCCCCTATGGCTACACCTTC. This codes for CASRVDRFPYGYTF.

This clonotype was counted between two and nine times. The J gene is TRBJ1-5, the V gene TRBV6-6; a weak D match, TRBD1 (5 bases). Germline CDR1 and CDR2: MNHNY and SVGAGI (reference sequence). Trimming cost V 5 bases and J 6 bases, with 17 bases left between them. The CDR3 has 15 amino acids. The CDR3 loop is CASSRDRFRGQPQHF. The CDR3 bases are TGTGCCAGCAGTCGGGACCGATTTAGGGGTCAGCCCCAGCATTTT.

A few counts support this clonotype. The chain couples TRBV19 to TRBJ2-2, with a weak D call TRBD1 (5 bases). Germline CDR1 reads LNHDA; CDR2 reads SQIVND (reference sequence). CDR3 length: 16 residues. With 5 bases removed from V and 4 bases from J, the gap between germline ends came to 17 bases. The CDR3 loop reads CASSPIQALGTGELFF. CDR3 nucleotides: TGTGCCAGTAGTCCCATACAGGCACTGGGCACCGGGGAGCTGTTTTTT.

The table lists this clonotype with a count of one. V is TRBV10-2 and J is TRBJ2-2; 7 nucleotides agree with TRBD1. V shed 3 bases, J shed 6 bases, and the junction held 7 bases outside the gene matches. The length of the CDR3 is 15 residues. The germline CDR1 and CDR2 sequences are WSHSY and SAAADI. CDR3 DNA sequence: TGCGCCAGCAGTGATCCCGGACAGGTGGCCGGGGAGCTGTTTTTT. Translated, it gives CASSDPGQVAGELFF.

This rearrangement joins TRBV25-1 to TRBJ2-7, with D perhaps TRBD2 (6 bases). V was trimmed by 1 base and J by 6 bases, leaving 13 bases between them. The germline CDR1 and CDR2 sequences are MGHDK and SYGVNS. This CDR3 is 14 amino acids long. CDR3 amino acids: CASSESLPGSEQYF. The CDR3 coding sequence is TGTGCCAGCAGTGAATCCCTCCCCGGGAGCGAGCAGTACTTC.

The table lists this clonotype with a few counts. This chain uses TRBV9 with TRBJ2-3; 10 bases are a match to TRBD1. The V gene end was trimmed by 4 bases and the J gene end by 6 bases; junction bases not matched to a gene: 8. Germline CDR1 is SGDLS and CDR2 is YYNGEE. The CDR3 extends over 15 amino acids. The CDR3 nucleotides are TGTGCCAGCAGCTCCCGACAGGGGGCGGCGGATACGCAGTATTTT. Its translation is CASSSRQGAADTQYF.

This clonotype was picked up a small number of times. The genes are TRBV9 and TRBJ1-1, with D maybe TRBD1 (6 bases). With 2 bases removed from V and 1 base from J, the gap between germline ends came to 6 bases. The germline V gene has CDR1 SGDLS and CDR2 YYNGEE. The length of the CDR3 is 13 residues. The CDR3 DNA reads as TGTGCCAGCAGCGTGACAGGGAACACTGAAGCTTTCTTT. Translating it yields CASSVTGNTEAFF.

This clonotype has just a few counts. This rearrangement joins TRBV20-1 to TRBJ2-3, with a weak D call TRBD2 (6 bases). Trimming took 7 bases from V and 1 from J, leaving 12 bases between them. CDR1 and CDR2 from the germline V gene are DFQATT and SNEGSKA (reference sequence). The CDR3 contains 13 residues. The CDR3 is CSEAKRGTDTQYF. The DNA for the CDR3 is TGCAGTGAGGCTAAGCGGGGCACAGATACGCAGTATTTT.

The sample holds a few counts of this clonotype. The J gene is TRBJ2-7, the V gene TRBV4-3; the match to TRBD1 covers 7 bases. Unmatched junction bases numbered 8, after V lost 5 bases and J lost 4 bases. The CDR3 is made up of 14 amino acids. Per the germline V gene, CDR1 is LGHNA and CDR2 is YSLEER. The CDR3, as DNA: TGCGCCAGCAGCTTTAGGGACAGTCCTTACGAGCAGTACTTC. This translates into CASSFRDSPYEQYF.